A selection of T cell receptor beta chains follows, all from one sample in a study of siplizumab effects on memory and regulatory T cells. Sequenced by immunoSEQ multiplex PCR; TCRdb stores in-frame clones only, minus some. This table holds about 100,000 clones, 75% to 95% found once. The sequencing sample was made of CD4+ T cells sorted from blood. The source is a human donor in good health. CDR3s include the opening cysteine and the closing phenylalanine or tryptophan. A D gene is named only where the DNA matches it firmly. The size field is filled for only some rows; it gives once, few, many or a size class.

J gene	clone size	V gene	D gene	CDR3 DNA	CDR3 protein
TRBJ1-2	.	TRBV7-2	TRBD1	TGTGCCAGCAGCCAACAGGGGGCGGTTGGCTATGGCTACACCTTC	CASSQQGAVGYGYTF
TRBJ2-7	few	TRBV11-3	.	TGTGCCAGCAGCTCCAGACAGAGGGCGATACGCGAGCAGTACTTC	CASSSRQRAIREQYF
TRBJ2-7	.	TRBV9	TRBD1	TGTGCCAGCAGCCCTAGGACAGGGGGTCAAGATAACTCCTACGAGCAGTACTTC	CASSPRTGGQDNSYEQYF
TRBJ2-1	.	TRBV30	.	TGTGCCTGGACACAGGTCCCCACCACTAATGAGCAGTTCTTC	CAWTQVPTTNEQFF
TRBJ2-5	.	TRBV4-2	TRBD1	TGTGCCAGCAGCCAAGATCCGGGACAGGAAGAGACCCAGTACTTC	CASSQDPGQEETQYF
TRBJ1-4	once	TRBV5-1	TRBD1	TGCGCCAGCAGCCCACAGGGGGCGGGTGAAAAACTGTTTTTT	CASSPQGAGEKLFF
TRBJ2-3	.	TRBV29-1	.	TGCAGCGTTGAACGCACAGATACGCAGTATTTT	CSVERTDTQYF
TRBJ1-1	.	TRBV5-1	TRBD1	TGCGCCAGCAGCTTGGGTTTCAGGGGGCAAGAAGCTTTCTTT	CASSLGFRGQEAFF
TRBJ1-2	.	TRBV5-1	TRBD1	TGCGCCAGCAGCACGACAGGGAGCGATGGCTACACCTTC	CASSTTGSDGYTF
TRBJ2-3	.	TRBV5-6	.	TGTGCCAGCAGCGTCACCGGGACCGACTCCCCGAAGCAGTATTTT	CASSVTGTDSPKQYF
TRBJ1-2	.	TRBV6-5	TRBD1	TGTGCCAGCAGCTTCGGACAGGGCATTACTGGCTACACCTTC	CASSFGQGITGYTF
TRBJ2-2	.	TRBV5-1	TRBD1	TGCGCCAGCACCGGGACAGGGAACACCGGGGAGCTGTTTTTT	CASTGTGNTGELFF
TRBJ1-1	.	TRBV10-3	.	TGTGCCATCAGTGAGTCGGCCGGAGTCACTGAAGCTTTCTTT	CAISESAGVTEAFF
TRBJ1-3	.	TRBV7-9	.	TGTGCCAGCAGCCCCCGGGTAGTTGGAAACACCATATATTTT	CASSPRVVGNTIYF
TRBJ1-2	.	TRBV15	.	TGTGCCACCAGCGAAGATCGGACCTATGGCTACACCTTC	CATSEDRTYGYTF
TRBJ2-7	.	TRBV6-5	TRBD1	TGTGCCATCAGCTTCTTTGGGGACAGAACCTACGAGCAGTACTTC	CAISFFGDRTYEQYF
TRBJ2-7	few	TRBV5-1	TRBD1	TGCGCCAGCAGCGAAGGGACAGGAAAGTACGAGCAGTACTTC	CASSEGTGKYEQYF
TRBJ1-1	.	TRBV6-4	.	TGTGCCAGCAGTGGAAGGGTAAAGAACACTGAAGCTTTCTTT	CASSGRVKNTEAFF
TRBJ2-1	.	TRBV19	.	TGTGCCAGCCGTTCGCAGGGAAGGGAGCAGTTCTTC	CASRSQGREQFF
TRBJ2-6	.	TRBV9	.	TGTGCCAGCAGCGTAACCTCTGGGGCCAACGTCCTGACTTTC	CASSVTSGANVLTF
TRBJ2-3	.	TRBV18	.	TGTGCCAGCTCACCTTATAGCGATGGCACAGATACGCAGTATTTT	CASSPYSDGTDTQYF
TRBJ1-5	.	TRBV2	.	TGTGCCAGCAGTTCAGACGTTGGGGGACAGCCCCAGCATTTT	CASSSDVGGQPQHF
TRBJ1-2	.	TRBV19	.	TGTGCCAGTAGTATAGTAGCGGGGATGGGAGTTTCTTTTGGCTACACCTTC	CASSIVAGMGVSFGYTF
TRBJ2-3	.	TRBV6-1	.	TGTGCCAGCAGTGACAGGGGATGGGGCACAGATACGCAGTATTTT	CASSDRGWGTDTQYF
TRBJ1-5	.	TRBV6-4	.	TGTGCCAGCAGTGACTCGTCCGGGAAGCCCCAGCATTTT	CASSDSSGKPQHF
TRBJ2-2	.	TRBV6-6	.	TGTGCCAGCAGTTACTCGGCGGGGACCGGGGAGCTGTTTTTT	CASSYSAGTGELFF